The present TCR beta chain was sequenced within a study of stem cell transplantation in POMP-related autoinflammatory disease (dated by TCRdb to about 2021). Notes on the research overall: The study hypothesis was that defective thymoproteasomes impair MHC class I-dependent CD8+ T-cell differentiation and positive selection, which skews the TRB repertoire. Prior to transplant, the patients had skewing toward CD4+ naive T cells, low CD8+ T-cell proportions, and reduced T-cell cytokine secretion. The effect of POMP deficiency on T-cell receptor beta repertoire diversity and CDR3 characteristics was assessed using high-throughput TRB sequencing.

Results the study describes overall, beyond this receptor: The number of unique TRB V-J gene pairings was restricted in PRAID patients. In PRAID patients, the trend toward increased clonality and lower diversity reached statistical significance only for regulatory T cells. Across all analyzed T-cell subsets, PRAID patients showed a trend toward higher clonality and lower TRB diversity.

Receptor libraries were prepared by the immunoSEQ multiplex PCR assay. The paper's data handling went like this. Shannon entropy, which takes clonal size distribution into account, was used to quantify repertoire diversity. The Gini-Simpson index (Simpson_1-D) was used to measure inequality of clonotype distribution. TCRdb took over this immuneACCESS table, retaining in-frame rearrangements with V and J assigned. Such tables are incomplete; in checked studies, under half of the missing clones stem from an unresolved V gene, and the remainder is unexplained. The V and J calls and clone size were taken over from that table, and D and trimming were inferred from the DNA. The sample records 9,500 to 14,000 clones, around 84% of which are singletons. Roughly half of the sample lies in the top ten. With respect to this clone: Which antigen it targets is not known. Nothing much larger sits one base from this clone, and base qualities are not available.

What the time point label conveys for this sample: before hematopoietic stem cell transplant. PRAID was characterized by prominent immunodeficiency alongside autoinflammation. T-cell subsets (conventional T cells, CD8+ T cells, regulatory T cells, T follicular helper cells) were sorted before TRB sequencing. Relative to germline, V is 9 bases shorter and J is 6 bases shorter, with 16 bases between their ends. The CDR1 and CDR2 encoded by the germline V gene (reference sequence) are LNHDA and SQIVND. Counted from cysteine to phenylalanine, this CDR3 has 13 amino acids. Kept here is only the CDR3 DNA, which spans 39 bases and is read in frame from base 1.

The chain is assembled from TRBV19 and TRBJ2-3, with TRBD2 perhaps the D gene, on 5 matching bases. The specimen comprised CD8+ T cells from PBMCs, sampled before stem cell transplantation. The sequence was obtained from a human donor with POMP-related autoinflammation and immune dysregulation (PRAID). The DNA sequence is TGTGCCAGCTCCCGGGGTGGTCAGGATACGCAGTATTTT. Its protein is CASSRGGQDTQYF.